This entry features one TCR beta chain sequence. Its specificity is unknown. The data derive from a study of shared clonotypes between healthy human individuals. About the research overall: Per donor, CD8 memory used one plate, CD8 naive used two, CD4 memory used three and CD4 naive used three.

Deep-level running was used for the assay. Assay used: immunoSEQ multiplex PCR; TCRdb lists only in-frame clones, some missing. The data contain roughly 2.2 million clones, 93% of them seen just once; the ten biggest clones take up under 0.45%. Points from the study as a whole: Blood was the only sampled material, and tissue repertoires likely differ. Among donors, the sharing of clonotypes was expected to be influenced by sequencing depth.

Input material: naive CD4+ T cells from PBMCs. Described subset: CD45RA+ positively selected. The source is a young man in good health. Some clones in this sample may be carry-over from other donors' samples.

DNA for the CDR3: TGCGCCAGCAGTGAGCCGGGGACAGGGACCGGGGAGCTGTTTTTT. Translated: CASSEPGTGTGELFF. V and J are TRBV10-2 and TRBJ2-2, with 9 bases matching TRBD1. After removal of 2 bases from V and 5 bases from J, the junction contained 3 bases not matched to a gene. The CDR3 length is 15 residues. Germline V lookup: CDR1 WSHSY, CDR2 SAAADI.